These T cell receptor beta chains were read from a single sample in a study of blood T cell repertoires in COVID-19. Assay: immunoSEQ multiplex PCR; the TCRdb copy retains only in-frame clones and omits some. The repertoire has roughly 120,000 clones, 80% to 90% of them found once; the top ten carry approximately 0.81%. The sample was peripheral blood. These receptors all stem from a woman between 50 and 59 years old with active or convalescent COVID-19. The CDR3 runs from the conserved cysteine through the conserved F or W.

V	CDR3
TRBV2	CASSAAGGPDTQYF
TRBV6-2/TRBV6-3	CASSPDRGEDTGELFF
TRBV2	CASKQEAYEQYF
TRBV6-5	CASSYSGRVGGYTF
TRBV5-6	CATERGGGDSNQPQHF
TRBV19	CASTKRTDYSNQPQHF
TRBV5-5	CASSLDGSEAFF
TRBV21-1	CASPTVGEKYF
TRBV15	CATSRSPPRAVSTDTQYF
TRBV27	CASSSGRGYNEQFF
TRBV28	CASSTSPGGLGGYTF
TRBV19	CASSQTGVNTEAFF
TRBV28	CASSSPLPNRDRSFMNTEAFF
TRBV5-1	CASSSGSYTDTQYF
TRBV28	CASRPPGFDEKLFF
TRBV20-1	CSASISNTQYF
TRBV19	CASSEGEVNTGELFF
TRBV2	CAIRREGNQPQHF
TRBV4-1	CASSQSGSVINEQYF
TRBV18	CASSAGQAGEPQHF
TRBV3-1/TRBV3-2	CASSPGTHLPYEQYF
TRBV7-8	CASSSLTGTNQPQHF
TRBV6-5	CASKDRGAVEKLFF
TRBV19	CASSIPGPLAGIQYF
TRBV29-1	CSVVPSLTAFQETQYF
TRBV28	CASNYDSRSYNEQFF
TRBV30	CAWSPALYGEQYF
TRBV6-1	CASSAVSGGQRGYEQYF
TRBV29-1	CSVVGYEQFF
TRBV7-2	CASAGPGSETQYF
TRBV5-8	CASSFRTGGTDTQYF
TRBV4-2	CASSQGGLAGGGYNEQFF
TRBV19	CASSIGGRIVTEAFF
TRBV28	CASSLMGQPSYEQYF
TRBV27	CATTSPGGEQYF